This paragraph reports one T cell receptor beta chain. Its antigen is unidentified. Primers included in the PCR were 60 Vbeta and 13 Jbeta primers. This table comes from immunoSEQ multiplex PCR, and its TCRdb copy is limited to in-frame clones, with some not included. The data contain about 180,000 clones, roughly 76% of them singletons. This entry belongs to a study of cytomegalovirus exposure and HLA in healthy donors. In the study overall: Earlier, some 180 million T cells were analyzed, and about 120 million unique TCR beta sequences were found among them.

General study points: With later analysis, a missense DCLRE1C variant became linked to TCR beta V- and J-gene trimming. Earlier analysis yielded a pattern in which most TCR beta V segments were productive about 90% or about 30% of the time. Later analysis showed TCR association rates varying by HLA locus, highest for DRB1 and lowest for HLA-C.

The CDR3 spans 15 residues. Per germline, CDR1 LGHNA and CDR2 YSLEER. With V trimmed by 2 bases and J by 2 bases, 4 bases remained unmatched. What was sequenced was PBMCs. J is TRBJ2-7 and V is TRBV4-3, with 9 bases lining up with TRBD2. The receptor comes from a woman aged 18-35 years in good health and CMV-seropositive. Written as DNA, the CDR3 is TGCGCCAGCAGCCAATTATGGACTAGCGCCTACGAGCAGTACTTC. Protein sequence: CASSQLWTSAYEQYF.